This T cell receptor (beta chain) was observed in a study of T-cell reconstitution after alpha-beta-depleted transplantation in children. From germline, CDR1 is LNHDA and CDR2 SQIVND (reference sequence). This CDR3 region has 15 residues. V was cut by 5 bases and J by 4 bases, with 15 bases left in between. It was with unique molecular identifiers that the TCRbeta library was prepared. TCRdb processed the PCR reads anew with MiXCR; each CDR3 protein has one entry. This table holds 200,000 or so distinct CDR3 sequences, 6.3% found once. Study-wide findings and caveats: From newly produced T cells came most of the T-cell counts and diversity one year after transplant. Several hundred rapidly expanded clones from non-depleted graft cells reportedly supplied alpha-beta T cells about two months post-transplant. Some patients' high day-60 TCRbeta diversity was traced to surviving recipient T cells and thymic progenitors.

This clonotype was seen more than once but under ten times. The antigen is undetermined. The chain uses TRBV19 and TRBJ2-1; TRBD1 or TRBD2 may be the D gene (5 bases each). The sample here was PBMCs, taken before TCRalphabeta/CD19-depleted stem cell transplant. This receptor was taken from a girl in the first two years of life with combined immunodeficiency, due to receive a stem cell transplant. CDR3 in DNA: TGTGCCAGTAGTTCCCGGGACCAGATATACAATGAGCAGTTCTTC. Encoded protein: CASSSRDQIYNEQFF.